This T cell receptor beta chain was recovered during a study of memory CD4+ T cells and cytomegalovirus serostatus. The sort gate was single viable CD3+CD4+CD8-CD45RO+ cells for memory CD4+ T cells. The table came from immunoSEQ multiplex PCR; TCRdb's copy has only in-frame clones and leaves some out. The data contain tens of thousands of clones, 76% of them seen just once; the ten biggest clones take up nearly 6.5%. The V and J ends lost 2 bases and 8 bases respectively, with 15 bases between them. The CDR3 runs 15 residues. In germline, CDR1 is MNHNS, CDR2 SASEGT. The sequencing sample was made of memory CD4+ T cells from blood. The sequence was obtained from an adult in good health and CMV-seronegative. The chain recombines TRBV6-1 with TRBJ2-2; D unresolved. The CDR3 sequence is CASSESFRVVGELFF. The CDR3 DNA reads as TGTGCCAGCAGTGAAAGTTTTAGGGTGGTAGGGGAGCTGTTTTTT.